The clone carrying this T cell receptor beta chain was seen only a few times. Its antigen is not identified. This entry comes from a study of siplizumab effects on memory and regulatory T cells. General study points: Some alloreactive sequences were traceable to unstimulated CD4+ memory cells, and siplizumab significantly reduced them. Naive T cells, seemingly more diverse than memory cells, seemed major alloresponse contributors.

The CDR3 runs 15 residues. Trimming removed 1 base from V and 9 bases from J; junction bases left unmatched: 9. Germline CDR1 reads LNHNV; CDR2 reads YYDKDF (reference sequence). Assays examined about 100,000 TCR templates per sample. Measured with immunoSEQ multiplex PCR; TCRdb has only the in-frame clones, and not every one. The table records roughly 56,000 clones, approximately 93% of them present only once. Input material: CD8+ T cells sorted from blood. This receptor was taken from a human donor in good health. This chain joins TRBV15 and TRBJ2-1; TRBD1 agrees at 7 bases. The CDR3 sequence: CATSRGDRVASEQFF. DNA for the CDR3: TGTGCCACCAGCAGAGGCGACAGGGTGGCAAGTGAGCAGTTCTTC.